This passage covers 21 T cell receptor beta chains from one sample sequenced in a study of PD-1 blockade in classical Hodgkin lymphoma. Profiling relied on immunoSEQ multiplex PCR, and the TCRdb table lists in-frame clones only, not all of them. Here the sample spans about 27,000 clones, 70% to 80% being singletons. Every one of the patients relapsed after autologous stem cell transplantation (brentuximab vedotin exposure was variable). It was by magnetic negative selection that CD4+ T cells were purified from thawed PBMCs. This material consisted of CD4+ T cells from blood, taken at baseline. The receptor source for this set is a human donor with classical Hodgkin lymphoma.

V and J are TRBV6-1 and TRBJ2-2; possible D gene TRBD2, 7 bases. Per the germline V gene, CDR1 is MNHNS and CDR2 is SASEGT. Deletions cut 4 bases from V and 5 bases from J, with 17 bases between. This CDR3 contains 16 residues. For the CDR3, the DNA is TGTGCCAGCAGTGTAGGGGGGGCGCGTCGGACCGGGGAGCTGTTTTTT. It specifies CASSVGGARRTGELFF.

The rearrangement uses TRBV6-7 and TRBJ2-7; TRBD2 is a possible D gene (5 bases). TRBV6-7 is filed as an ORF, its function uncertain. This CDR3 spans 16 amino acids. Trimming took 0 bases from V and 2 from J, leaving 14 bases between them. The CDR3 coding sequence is TGTGCCAGCAGTTACTCGAGGCGGGTTTGGGCCTACGAGCAGTACTTC. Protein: CASSYSRRVWAYEQYF.

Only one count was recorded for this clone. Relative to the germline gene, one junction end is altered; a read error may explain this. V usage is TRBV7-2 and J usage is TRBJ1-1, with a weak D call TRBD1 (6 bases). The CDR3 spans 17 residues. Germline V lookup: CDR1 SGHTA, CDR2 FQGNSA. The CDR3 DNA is TGTGCCAGCACCTTAGCGTGGAGGGGGAGCAGGGGCACTGAAGCTTTCTTT. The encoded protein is CASTLAWRGSRGTEAFF. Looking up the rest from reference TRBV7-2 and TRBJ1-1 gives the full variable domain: GAGVSQSPSNKVTEKGKDVELRCDPISGHTALYWYRQSLGQGLEFLIYFQGNSAPDKSGLPSDRFSAERTGGSVSTLTIQRTQQEDSAVYLCASTLAWRGSRGTEAFFGQGTRLTVV.

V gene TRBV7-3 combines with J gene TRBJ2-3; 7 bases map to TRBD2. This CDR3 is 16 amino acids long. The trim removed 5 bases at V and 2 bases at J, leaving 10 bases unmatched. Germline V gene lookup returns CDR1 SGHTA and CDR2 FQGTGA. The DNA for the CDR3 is TGTGCCAGCAGCCCTGCGACTAGCTTCTACACAGATACGCAGTATTTT. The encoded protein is CASSPATSFYTDTQYF. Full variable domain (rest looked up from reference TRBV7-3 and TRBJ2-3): GAGVSQTPSNKVTEKGKYVELRCDPISGHTALYWYRQSLGQGPEFLIYFQGTGAADDSGLPNDRFFAVRPEGSVSTLKIQRTERGDSAVYLCASSPATSFYTDTQYFGPGTRLTVL.

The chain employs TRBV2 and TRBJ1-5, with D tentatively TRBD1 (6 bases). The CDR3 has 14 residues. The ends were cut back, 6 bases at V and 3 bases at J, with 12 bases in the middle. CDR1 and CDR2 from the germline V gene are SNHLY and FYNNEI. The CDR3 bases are TGTGCCAGCAGCGAGACAGGCTTCAATCAGCCCCAGCATTTT. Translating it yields CASSETGFNQPQHF.

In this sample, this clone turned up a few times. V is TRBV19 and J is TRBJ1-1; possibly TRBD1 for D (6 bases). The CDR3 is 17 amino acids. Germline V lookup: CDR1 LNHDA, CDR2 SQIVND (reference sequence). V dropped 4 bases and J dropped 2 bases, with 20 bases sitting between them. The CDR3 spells CASSNPIRAGANTEAFF. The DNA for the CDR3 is TGTGCCAGTAGTAACCCCATCCGAGCGGGGGCAAACACTGAAGCTTTCTTT.

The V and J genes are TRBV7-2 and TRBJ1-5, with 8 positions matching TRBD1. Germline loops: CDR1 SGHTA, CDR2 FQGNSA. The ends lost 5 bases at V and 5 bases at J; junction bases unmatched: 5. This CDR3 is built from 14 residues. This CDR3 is CASSTRTGYQPQHF. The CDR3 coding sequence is TGTGCCAGCAGCACAAGGACAGGGTATCAGCCCCAGCATTTT.

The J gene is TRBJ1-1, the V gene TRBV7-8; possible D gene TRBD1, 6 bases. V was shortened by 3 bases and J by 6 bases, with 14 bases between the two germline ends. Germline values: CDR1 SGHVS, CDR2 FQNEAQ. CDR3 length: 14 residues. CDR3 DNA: TGTGCCAGCAGCTTCGGGGTGGAGGGGGCTGAAGCTTTCTTT. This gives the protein CASSFGVEGAEAFF.

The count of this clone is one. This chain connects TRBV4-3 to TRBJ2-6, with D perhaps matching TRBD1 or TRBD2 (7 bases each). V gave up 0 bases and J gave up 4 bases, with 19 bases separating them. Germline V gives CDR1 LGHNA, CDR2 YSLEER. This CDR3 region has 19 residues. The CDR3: CASSQDQGGGPGGANVLTF. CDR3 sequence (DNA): TGCGCCAGCAGCCAAGATCAGGGAGGGGGCCCAGGCGGGGCCAACGTCCTGACTTTC.

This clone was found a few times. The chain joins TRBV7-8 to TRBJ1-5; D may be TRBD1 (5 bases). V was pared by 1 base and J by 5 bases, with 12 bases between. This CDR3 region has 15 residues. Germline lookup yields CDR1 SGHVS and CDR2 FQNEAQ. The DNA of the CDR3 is TGTGCCAGCAGCTTAGAGGGGATTCGGGATCAGCCCCAGCATTTT. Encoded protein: CASSLEGIRDQPQHF.

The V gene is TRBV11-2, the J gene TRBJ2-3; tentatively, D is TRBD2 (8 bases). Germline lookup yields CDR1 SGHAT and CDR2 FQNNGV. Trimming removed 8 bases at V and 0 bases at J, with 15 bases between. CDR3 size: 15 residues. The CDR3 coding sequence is TGTGCCAGCGATAGCGGGACAGCTAGCACAGATACGCAGTATTTT. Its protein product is CASDSGTASTDTQYF. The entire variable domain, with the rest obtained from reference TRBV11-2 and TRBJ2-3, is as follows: EAGVAQSPRYKIIEKRQSVAFWCNPISGHATLYWYQQILGQGPKLLIQFQNNGVVDDSQLPKDRFSAERLKGVDSTLKIQPAKLEDSAVYLCASDSGTASTDTQYFGPGTRLTVL.

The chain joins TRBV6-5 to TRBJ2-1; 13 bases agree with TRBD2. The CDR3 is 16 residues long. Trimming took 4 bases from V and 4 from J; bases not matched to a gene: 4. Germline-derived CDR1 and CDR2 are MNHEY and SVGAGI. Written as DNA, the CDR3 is TGTGCCAGCAGTTGGACTAGCGGGGGCCTTTACAATGAGCAGTTCTTC. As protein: CASSWTSGGLYNEQFF.

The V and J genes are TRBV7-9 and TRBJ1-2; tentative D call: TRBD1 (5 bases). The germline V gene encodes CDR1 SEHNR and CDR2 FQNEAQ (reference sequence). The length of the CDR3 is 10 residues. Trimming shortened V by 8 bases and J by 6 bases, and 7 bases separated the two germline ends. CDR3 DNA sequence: TGTGCCAGCGGGGGGGATGGCTACACCTTC. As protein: CASGGDGYTF.

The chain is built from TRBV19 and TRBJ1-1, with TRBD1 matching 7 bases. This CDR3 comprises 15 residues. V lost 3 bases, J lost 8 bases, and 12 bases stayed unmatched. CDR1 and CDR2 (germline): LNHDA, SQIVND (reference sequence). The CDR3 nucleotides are TGTGCCAGTAGTATCGGCCCTTCGCGACAGGGAGAAGCTTTCTTT. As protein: CASSIGPSRQGEAFF.

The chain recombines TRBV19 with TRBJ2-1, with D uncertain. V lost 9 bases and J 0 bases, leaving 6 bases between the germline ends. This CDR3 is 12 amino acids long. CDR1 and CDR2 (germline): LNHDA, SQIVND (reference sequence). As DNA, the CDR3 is TGTGCCAGGATATCCTCCTACAATGAGCAGTTCTTC. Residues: CARISSYNEQFF. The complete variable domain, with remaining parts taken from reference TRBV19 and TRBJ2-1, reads DGGITQSPKYLFRKEGQNVTLSCEQNLNHDAMYWYRQDPGQGLRLIYYSQIVNDFQKGDIAEGYSVSREKKESFPLTVTSAQKNPTAFYLCARISSYNEQFFGPGTRLTVL.

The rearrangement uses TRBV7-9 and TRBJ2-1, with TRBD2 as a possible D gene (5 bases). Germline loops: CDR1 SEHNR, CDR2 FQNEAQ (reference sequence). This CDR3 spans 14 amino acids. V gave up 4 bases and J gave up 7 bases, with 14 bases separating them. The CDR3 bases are TGTGCCAGCAGCTACCGGGGAACGGGGAATGAGCAGTTCTTC. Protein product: CASSYRGTGNEQFF.

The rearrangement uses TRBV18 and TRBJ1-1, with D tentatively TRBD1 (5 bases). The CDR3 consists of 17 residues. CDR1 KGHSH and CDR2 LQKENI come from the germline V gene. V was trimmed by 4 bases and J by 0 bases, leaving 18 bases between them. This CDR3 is CASSQWGLAALNTEAFF. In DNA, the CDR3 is TGTGCCAGCTCACAATGGGGCCTAGCAGCTCTGAACACTGAAGCTTTCTTT.

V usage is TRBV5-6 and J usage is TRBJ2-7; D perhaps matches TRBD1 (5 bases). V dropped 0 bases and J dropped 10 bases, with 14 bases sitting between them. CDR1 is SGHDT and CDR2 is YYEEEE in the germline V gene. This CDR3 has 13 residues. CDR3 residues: CASSLVDLGVQYF. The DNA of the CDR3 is TGTGCCAGCAGCTTGGTCGACCTAGGGGTACAGTACTTC.

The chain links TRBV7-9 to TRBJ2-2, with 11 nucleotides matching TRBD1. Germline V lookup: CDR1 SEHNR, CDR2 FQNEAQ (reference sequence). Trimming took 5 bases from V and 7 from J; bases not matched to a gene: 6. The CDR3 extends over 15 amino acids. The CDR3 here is CASSVTGTGGGELFF. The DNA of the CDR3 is TGTGCCAGCAGCGTTACCGGGACAGGGGGCGGGGAGCTGTTTTTT.

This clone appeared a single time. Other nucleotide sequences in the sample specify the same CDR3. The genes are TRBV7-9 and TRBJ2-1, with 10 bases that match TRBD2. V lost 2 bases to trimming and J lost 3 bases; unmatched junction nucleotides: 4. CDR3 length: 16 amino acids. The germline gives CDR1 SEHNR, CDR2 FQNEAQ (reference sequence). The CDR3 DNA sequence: TGTGCCAGCAGCTTACAAGCTAGCGGGGGCTACAATGAGCAGTTCTTC. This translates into CASSLQASGGYNEQFF. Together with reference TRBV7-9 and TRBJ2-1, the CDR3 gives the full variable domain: DTGVSQNPRHKITKRGQNVTFRCDPISEHNRLYWYRQTLGQGPEFLTYFQNEAQLEKSRLLSDRFSAERPKGSFSTLEIQRTEQGDSAMYLCASSLQASGGYNEQFFGPGTRLTVL.

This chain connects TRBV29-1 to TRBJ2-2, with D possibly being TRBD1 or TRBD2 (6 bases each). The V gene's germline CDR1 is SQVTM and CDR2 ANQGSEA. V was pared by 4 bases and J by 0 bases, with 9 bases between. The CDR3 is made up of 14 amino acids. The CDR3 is CSVGGASNTGELFF. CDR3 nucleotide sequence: TGCAGCGTTGGGGGGGCCTCGAACACCGGGGAGCTGTTTTTT.